This passage covers 10 T cell receptor beta chains from one sample sequenced in a study of T cells in Graves' hyperthyroidism and ophthalmopathy. Amplified TCR beta CDR3 regions derived from RNA transcripts. When the TCR CDR3 underwent first-round RT-PCR, the HTBI primer set was used. Each CDR3 protein gets one entry after TCRdb re-called the multiplex PCR reads with MiXCR. In the table there are more than 600,000 distinct CDR3 sequences, about 16% of which are singletons. Material: blood. The origin of the receptors is a young man with Graves' hyperthyroidism.

There are many counts of this clonotype. This chain connects TRBV28 to TRBJ1-5; D gene ambiguous. This CDR3 comprises 13 residues. V lost 4 bases and J lost 2, with 6 bases in between. Germline CDR1 is MDHEN and CDR2 is SYDVKM. The CDR3 DNA sequence: TGTGCCAGCAGTTACGAGGGCAATCAGCCCCAGCATTTT. This gives the protein CASSYEGNQPQHF. The variable domain in full, with the rest retrieved from reference TRBV28 and TRBJ1-5, is DVKVTQSSRYLVKRTGEKVFLECVQDMDHENMFWYRQDPGLGLRLIYFSYDVKMKEKGDIPEGYSVSREKKERFSLILESASTNQTSMYLCASSYEGNQPQHFGDGTRLSIL.

This clonotype was counted between two and nine times. The chain carries TRBV7-8 and TRBJ2-5; D is undetermined. The length of the CDR3 is 17 residues. V lost 1 base to trimming and J lost 0 bases, with 15 bases between them. The germline CDR1 and CDR2 sequences are SGHVS and FQNEAQ. In nucleotides, the CDR3 is TGTGCCAGCAGCTTAGAAGAAAACAGCCCGTACCAAGAGACCCAGTACTTC. Encoded protein: CASSLEENSPYQETQYF.

The chain links TRBV9 to TRBJ2-5; D is undetermined. V lost 2 bases to trimming and J lost 2 bases, with 10 bases between them. Germline V lookup: CDR1 SGDLS, CDR2 YYNGEE. The CDR3 has 14 amino acids. CDR3 in DNA: TGTGCCAGCAGCGTGGCCCAGAGTCAAGAGACCCAGTACTTC. As protein: CASSVAQSQETQYF.

This clonotype was observed a handful of times. V usage is TRBV30 and J usage is TRBJ2-1, with D possibly called TRBD1 or TRBD2 (6 bases each). The CDR3 spans 14 residues. The germline V gene encodes CDR1 GTSNPN and CDR2 SVGIG (reference sequence). The V gene lost 2 bases and the J gene lost 2 bases, with 10 bases spanning the gap. The CDR3: CAWSKGGPYNEQFF. CDR3 sequence (DNA): TGTGCCTGGAGTAAGGGGGGCCCCTACAATGAGCAGTTCTTC.

CDR3 sequence (DNA): TGTGCCAGCAGTTCGGAGACTAGCGGGTCCTACGAGCAGTACTTC. Encoded protein: CASSSETSGSYEQYF. J is TRBJ2-7 and V is TRBV12-3 or TRBV12-4, with TRBD2 matching over 10 bases. The V and J ends lost 4 bases and 1 base, in that order; junction bases with no gene match: 4. The CDR3 is 15 residues long.

There are many counts of this clonotype. CDR3 region: CASSSVGLYQETQYF. As DNA, the CDR3 is TGTGCCAGCAGTTCGGTGGGACTATACCAAGAGACCCAGTACTTC. This chain connects TRBV28 to TRBJ2-5, with TRBD2 matching 7 bases. CDR1 is MDHEN and CDR2 is SYDVKM in the germline V gene. The junction had 5 bases not matched to a gene; V was cut back by 4 bases and J by 0 bases. The CDR3 sequence is 15 residues long. The whole variable domain, remainder taken from reference TRBV28 and TRBJ2-5, is DVKVTQSSRYLVKRTGEKVFLECVQDMDHENMFWYRQDPGLGLRLIYFSYDVKMKEKGDIPEGYSVSREKKERFSLILESASTNQTSMYLCASSSVGLYQETQYFGPGTRLLVL.

Many counts were recorded for this clonotype. The chain couples TRBV10-3 to TRBJ2-7; no definite D call. The germline V gene encodes CDR1 ENHRY and CDR2 SYGVKD. Trimming took 3 bases from V and 6 from J, leaving 6 bases between them. CDR3 size: 11 residues. CDR3 protein: CAISEQLEQYF. CDR3 coding DNA: TGTGCCATCAGTGAACAGCTCGAGCAGTACTTC.

There are many counts of this clonotype. The chain uses TRBV30 and TRBJ1-5; D may be TRBD1 (5 bases). Germline values: CDR1 GTSNPN, CDR2 SVGIG (reference sequence). Trimming shortened V by 0 bases and J by 3 bases, and 12 bases separated the two germline ends. The CDR3 has 15 residues. CDR3: CAWSVRVGPNQPQHF. The CDR3 DNA reads TGTGCCTGGAGTGTTCGTGTGGGACCCAATCAGCCCCAGCATTTT.

This clonotype was recorded at least ten times. This chain links TRBV20-1 with TRBJ2-3, with 10 bases fitting TRBD2. The CDR3 sequence is 15 residues long. In germline, CDR1 is DFQATT, CDR2 SNEGSKA (reference sequence). The ends lost 6 bases at V and 4 bases at J; junction bases unmatched: 10. The CDR3 protein is CSATILAGPPDTQYF. For the CDR3, the DNA is TGCAGTGCCACCATACTAGCGGGGCCTCCAGATACGCAGTATTTT.

This clonotype was picked up a small number of times. The CDR3 nucleotides are TGTGCCAGCAGTGAAAAGGTCTGGGCTACCTACGAGCAGTACTTC. Translating gives CASSEKVWATYEQYF. This chain connects TRBV2 to TRBJ2-7; D is unclear. Trimming cost V 2 bases and J 2 bases, with 13 bases left between them. The CDR3 spans 15 residues. Germline values: CDR1 SNHLY, CDR2 FYNNEI.